The rows below give T cell receptor beta chains drawn from one sample of a study of cytomegalovirus exposure and HLA in healthy donors. Assay used: immunoSEQ multiplex PCR; TCRdb lists only in-frame clones, some missing. The table shows approximately 82,000 clones, with 85% to 95% occurring only once. The sample taken for sequencing was PBMCs. The origin of the receptors is a woman between 18 and 29 years old in good health and CMV-seronegative. The CDR3 runs from the conserved cysteine through the conserved F or W. D genes are given only for firm matches. Clone size is given for some rows only: seen once, a few or many times, or a class if the clone is expanded.

D	V	J	size	CDR3	DNA
TRBD1	TRBV5-1	TRBJ1-2	-	CASSASGETGEDTF	TGCGCCAGCAGCGCCAGCGGAGAGACAGGGGAAGACACCTTC
TRBD2	TRBV4-3	TRBJ2-7	once	CASSQDQPLGEGRSYEQYF	TGCGCCAGCAGCCAAGATCAACCCCTCGGGGAGGGGAGATCCTACGAGCAGTACTTC
-	TRBV9	TRBJ1-4	-	CASSVAVNEKLFF	TGTGCCAGCAGCGTAGCGGTTAATGAAAAACTGTTTTTT
TRBD2	TRBV18	TRBJ2-3	-	CASSPTINLAGSSTDTQYF	TGTGCCAGCTCACCGACTATTAATCTAGCGGGATCCTCCACAGATACGCAGTATTTT
TRBD2	TRBV10-3	TRBJ2-3	-	CAISSQAGGTDTQYF	TGTGCCATCAGCTCCCAAGCGGGAGGAACAGATACGCAGTATTTT
-	TRBV5-1	TRBJ1-1	-	CASNNTQGLALDTEAFF	TGCGCCAGCAACAACACCCAGGGGTTAGCTTTGGACACTGAAGCTTTCTTT
-	TRBV19	TRBJ1-1	-	CASSGQPVNTEAFF	TGTGCCAGTAGCGGACAGCCTGTGAACACTGAAGCTTTCTTT
-	TRBV9	TRBJ1-1	-	CASSVGGGEGTEAFF	TGTGCCAGCAGCGTAGGAGGGGGAGAGGGCACTGAAGCTTTCTTT
-	TRBV4-1	TRBJ2-7	-	CASSQVHAGWDNEQYF	TGCGCCAGCAGCCAAGTCCATGCAGGGTGGGACAACGAGCAGTACTTC
-	TRBV4-1	TRBJ2-3	-	CASSPNGGGADTQYF	TGCGCCAGCAGCCCCAACGGAGGGGGCGCAGATACGCAGTATTTT
TRBD1	TRBV7-2	TRBJ2-1	-	CASSSDRVRNEQFF	TGTGCCAGCAGCTCTGACAGGGTTCGCAATGAGCAGTTCTTC
-	TRBV5-1	TRBJ2-5	-	CASNPGSGETQYF	TGCGCCAGCAACCCGGGAAGCGGGGAGACCCAGTACTTC
TRBD1	TRBV6-1	TRBJ1-2	-	CASSEGTGYGYTF	TGTGCCAGCAGTGAGGGGACAGGGTATGGCTACACCTTC
-	TRBV7-2	TRBJ1-2	-	CASSPAGGYGYTF	TGTGCCAGCAGCCCGGCGGGGGGTTATGGCTACACCTTC
-	TRBV28	TRBJ1-2	-	CASSLAGETYGYTF	TGTGCCAGCAGTTTAGCAGGGGAGACGTATGGCTACACCTTC
-	TRBV7-2	TRBJ1-2	-	CASSPQETGYGYTF	TGTGCCAGCAGCCCCCAAGAAACGGGCTATGGCTACACCTTC
TRBD2	TRBV6-5	TRBJ2-7	-	CASSLSGRAAYEQYF	TGTGCCAGCAGCCTCAGCGGGAGGGCCGCCTACGAGCAGTACTTC
TRBD2	TRBV5-1	TRBJ2-2	-	CASSFGGLGAGELFF	TGCGCCAGCAGCTTCGGTGGACTAGGGGCCGGGGAGCTGTTTTTT
TRBD2	TRBV11-2	TRBJ2-3	-	CASSHGTSGRAGTQYF	TGTGCCAGCAGCCATGGGACTAGCGGGAGGGCGGGTACGCAGTATTTT
-	TRBV4-1	TRBJ2-1	-	CASSLSGPASYNEQFF	TGCGCCAGCAGCCTAAGCGGCCCGGCTTCCTACAATGAGCAGTTCTTC
-	TRBV28	TRBJ2-5	-	CASSLRVRETQYF	TGTGCCAGCAGTTTACGGGTCCGGGAGACCCAGTACTTC
-	TRBV7-2	TRBJ2-7	-	CASSLGQRAPYEQYF	TGTGCCAGCAGCTTAGGGCAGCGTGCCCCCTACGAGCAGTACTTC
TRBD1	TRBV5-1	TRBJ1-6	-	CASSTGQEVDSPLHF	TGCGCCAGCAGCACCGGACAGGAGGTCGACTCACCCCTCCACTTT
-	TRBV16	TRBJ1-1	-	CASSQSGRGAGTEAFF	TGTGCCAGCAGCCAATCGGGTCGGGGGGCGGGAACTGAAGCTTTCTTT
-	TRBV12-2	TRBJ2-2	-	CASRVDSSTGELFF	TGTGCAAGTCGCGTAGACAGTTCGACCGGGGAGCTGTTTTTT
-	TRBV7-9	TRBJ2-7	-	CASSLTSYEQYF	TGTGCCAGCAGCTTAACAAGTTACGAGCAGTACTTC
TRBD1	TRBV27	TRBJ1-1	-	CASSLSPTLQGPHAMNTEAFF	TGTGCCAGCAGTTTATCGCCGACATTACAGGGGCCTCATGCTATGAACACTGAAGCTTTCTTT
-	TRBV4-1	TRBJ2-7	-	CASSQARDEQYF	TGCGCCAGCAGCCAAGCCAGGGACGAGCAGTACTTC
-	TRBV9	TRBJ2-1	-	CASSPGEQLYNEQFF	TGTGCCAGCAGCCCAGGGGAACAGTTATACAATGAGCAGTTCTTC
TRBD2	TRBV10-1	TRBJ2-2	-	CASSDYGGANTGELFF	TGCGCCAGCAGTGATTACGGGGGGGCTAACACCGGGGAGCTGTTTTTT
-	TRBV6-5	TRBJ2-5	-	CASSYSSAYQETQYF	TGTGCCAGCAGTTACTCTTCTGCGTACCAAGAGACCCAGTACTTC
TRBD1	TRBV28	TRBJ2-7	-	CASRLRQGKYEQYF	TGTGCCAGCAGACTCAGACAGGGTAAGTACGAGCAGTACTTC
TRBD2	TRBV7-6	TRBJ2-2	-	CASSRGLAGGGGELFF	TGTGCCAGCAGCCGTGGACTAGCGGGGGGTGGCGGGGAGCTGTTTTTT
-	TRBV7-2	TRBJ2-7	-	CASSLNTISYEQYF	TGTGCCAGCAGCTTAAACACAATCTCCTACGAGCAGTACTTC
-	TRBV5-1	TRBJ2-1	few	CASSFGSQGNEQFF	TGCGCCAGCAGCTTTGGTAGCCAGGGCAATGAGCAGTTCTTC
TRBD1	TRBV7-2	TRBJ2-7	-	CASSVTGIPYEQYF	TGTGCCAGCAGCGTGACAGGGATCCCCTACGAGCAGTACTTC
TRBD2	TRBV11-2	TRBJ2-1	-	CASSTTSGTYNEQFF	TGTGCCAGCAGCACGACTAGCGGGACCTACAATGAGCAGTTCTTC
-	TRBV6-5	TRBJ1-1	-	CASKVNSRNTEAFF	TGTGCCAGCAAAGTTAACAGCAGGAACACTGAAGCTTTCTTT
-	TRBV5-1	TRBJ1-4	-	CASSWYSGEATNEKLFF	TGCGCCAGCAGCTGGTATAGTGGAGAAGCAACTAATGAAAAACTGTTTTTT
TRBD1	TRBV29-1	TRBJ2-2	-	CSVDQGVNTGELFF	TGCAGCGTTGACCAGGGGGTGAACACCGGGGAGCTGTTTTTT
TRBD1	TRBV7-2	TRBJ2-3	-	CASSSRGLTDTQYF	TGTGCCAGCAGCTCCAGGGGGCTCACAGATACGCAGTATTTT
-	TRBV27	TRBJ1-6	-	CASSRRVLSSYNSPLHF	TGTGCCAGCAGTAGGAGGGTATTGAGCTCCTATAATTCACCCCTCCACTTT
-	TRBV7-2	TRBJ1-3	-	CASSLQTGLSGNTIYF	TGTGCCAGCAGCTTACAGACAGGATTATCTGGAAACACCATATATTTT
TRBD2	TRBV28	TRBJ2-7	-	CASSSPRLAAISYEQYF	TGTGCCAGCAGTTCCCCGAGACTAGCGGCCATCTCCTACGAGCAGTACTTC
-	TRBV27	TRBJ1-2	-	CASSLGGGYGYTF	TGTGCCAGCAGCCTCGGGGGGGGGTATGGCTACACCTTC
-	TRBV7-9	TRBJ2-1	once	CASSFTPTKDEQFF	TGTGCCAGCAGCTTTACCCCTACTAAGGATGAGCAGTTCTTC
-	TRBV7-9	TRBJ1-3	-	CASSPRRDQISGNTIYF	TGTGCCAGCAGCCCCCGGAGGGACCAAATCTCTGGAAACACCATATATTTT
-	TRBV5-4	TRBJ1-1	-	CASSLDPGTEAFF	TGTGCCAGCAGCTTGGACCCCGGCACTGAAGCTTTCTTT
TRBD2	TRBV5-1	TRBJ2-6	-	CASSPFTGGGAGANVLTF	TGCGCCAGCAGCCCCTTTACCGGGGGGGGCGCTGGGGCCAACGTCCTGACTTTC
-	TRBV5-1	TRBJ2-4	-	CASGEGGNIQYF	TGCGCCAGCGGGGAGGGGGGGAACATTCAGTACTTC
-	TRBV2	TRBJ2-7	few	CASSDLKGMAGLEEQYF	TGTGCCAGCAGTGATCTTAAGGGAATGGCGGGACTTGAGGAGCAGTACTTC
-	TRBV15	TRBJ2-4	-	CASTDTVQLAKNIQYF	TGTGCCTCAACCGACACAGTCCAACTAGCCAAAAACATTCAGTACTTC
TRBD1	TRBV28	TRBJ1-2	-	CASSYGQGSNGYTF	TGTGCCAGCAGTTACGGACAGGGTTCCAATGGCTACACCTTC